This is a list of T cell receptor beta chains from one sample in a study of blood T cell repertoires in COVID-19. The method was immunoSEQ multiplex PCR; TCRdb's version includes in-frame clones alone and lacks a portion of them. This sample yields a few hundred thousand clones, of which about 89% are seen a single time; roughly 0.9% belongs to the top ten. The specimen sequenced was PBMCs or T cells enriched from blood (not recorded which). Every receptor here comes from a woman aged 40 to 49 who had been exposed to COVID-19. Each CDR3 is given with its conserved first and last residue. Fields, in order: J gene, V gene, D gene, clone size, CDR3 DNA, CDR3 protein. The D gene is left open where the match is weak. Where a row states a size, it is once, few, many or the class of an expanded clone; other rows omit it.

TRBJ2-1 TRBV5-4 . many TGTGCCAGCAGCGGCCACGGGTCCCTTGAGCAGTTCTTC CASSGHGSLEQFF
TRBJ1-1 TRBV7-9 TRBD1 once TGTGCCAGCAGCTACGGACAGGGAGGGAGGACTGAAGCTTTCTTT CASSYGQGGRTEAFF
TRBJ1-2 TRBV12-3/TRBV12-4 . . TGTGCCAGCAGTTTCGGCTATGGCTACACCTTC CASSFGYGYTF
TRBJ2-2 TRBV9 . . TGTGCCAGCAGGCCTCCGGGGGGCCTGACCGGGGAGCTGTTTTTT CASRPPGGLTGELFF
TRBJ1-1 TRBV7-8 . . TGTGCCAGCAGCTTACGGGGGGCGAACACTGAAGCTTTCTTT CASSLRGANTEAFF
TRBJ2-7 TRBV6-5 . . TGTGCCAGCAGTTACTCCCGGGATCCCTACGAGCAGTACTTC CASSYSRDPYEQYF
TRBJ1-2 TRBV4-1 . few TGCGCCAGCAGCCAACTGACACCTAACTATGGCTACACCTTC CASSQLTPNYGYTF
TRBJ1-1 TRBV5-1 . . TGCGCCAGCAGCACGCCGCAGGGGTCGAACACTGAAGCTTTCTTT CASSTPQGSNTEAFF
TRBJ1-1 TRBV7-2 TRBD1 . TGTGCCAGCAGCTCTCCCCAGACAGGGACTGAAGCTTTCTTT CASSSPQTGTEAFF
TRBJ2-3 TRBV5-4 . . TGTGCCAGCAGCTTGGAACAGGATACGCAGTATTTT CASSLEQDTQYF
TRBJ2-2 TRBV7-8 TRBD2 . TGTGCCAGCAGCCAGACTAGCGGGAGGAGCACCGGGGAGCTGTTTTTT CASSQTSGRSTGELFF
TRBJ1-2 TRBV5-1 TRBD1 . TGCGCCAGCAGCTTGGCCGGACAGGGCTCTGGCTACACCTTC CASSLAGQGSGYTF
TRBJ1-5 TRBV19 TRBD1 . TGTGCCAGTAGCTCTACCGGGACAGGGTATCAGCCCCAGCATTTT CASSSTGTGYQPQHF
TRBJ2-1 TRBV7-3 . . TGTGCCAGCAGCTTAACGTTAGTGGCGGGTGAGCAGTTCTTC CASSLTLVAGEQFF
TRBJ1-4 TRBV18 . . TGTGCCAGCTCACCTCGAGTGGCAACTAATGAAAAACTGTTTTTT CASSPRVATNEKLFF
TRBJ1-1 TRBV27 TRBD1 . TGTGCCAGCAAAACCCGACAGGGGTTGAACACTGAAGCTTTCTTT CASKTRQGLNTEAFF
TRBJ1-2 TRBV24-1 . . TGTGCCACCAGTGGCCCTCCCACAAACTCTCCCGAGGACTATGGCTACACCTTC CATSGPPTNSPEDYGYTF
TRBJ1-2 TRBV6-4 TRBD1 . TGTGCCAGCAGCATCACCGGGACAGGGGGAGTTCGAGGCTACACCTTC CASSITGTGGVRGYTF
TRBJ2-1 TRBV29-1 TRBD2 . TGCAGCGTTGGCGGGACTAGCGGGGGGTCCTACAATGAGCAGTTCTTC CSVGGTSGGSYNEQFF
TRBJ1-2 TRBV7-2 . . TGTGCCAGCAGCCGGATATCCTCCGGGGTCGAGGGCTACACCTTC CASSRISSGVEGYTF
TRBJ2-3 TRBV7-9 . . TGTGCCAGCAGCCCACCGTGGGGCCCAGATACGCAGTATTTT CASSPPWGPDTQYF
TRBJ1-1 TRBV5-6 . . TGTGCCAGCAGCTTCTGGTCAAACAGAAACACTGAAGCTTTCTTT CASSFWSNRNTEAFF
TRBJ1-2 TRBV30 . . TGTGCCTGGAGACTAAACAACTGGGATGGCTACACCTTC CAWRLNNWDGYTF
TRBJ2-1 TRBV7-8 TRBD2 . TGTGCCAGCCACAGAGAAAGAACTAGCGGGCCACAAGGGAATGAGCAGTTCTTC CASHRERTSGPQGNEQFF
TRBJ2-7 TRBV7-6 . . TGTGCCAGCAGCCTCGACAGCGCCTACGAGCAGTACTTC CASSLDSAYEQYF
TRBJ1-2 TRBV14 TRBD1 . TGTGCCAGCAGCCAAGCAGGGGGCGTTGGGTATGGCTACACCTTC CASSQAGGVGYGYTF
TRBJ1-2 TRBV30 TRBD1 . TGTGCCTCGGCATCGACAGGGATTAGCTATGGCTACACCTTC CASASTGISYGYTF
TRBJ1-1 TRBV7-3 . . TGTGCCAGCAGCCCAACGGGTCCCCATCCTGCTGAAGCTTTCTTT CASSPTGPHPAEAFF
TRBJ1-1 TRBV25-1 . . TGTGCCAGCAATGGTATCGCGGAAGCTTTCTTT CASNGIAEAFF
TRBJ2-4 TRBV19 TRBD1 . TGTGCCAGTAGTATAAGCGCAGGGGGCATAAGCAAAAACATTCAGTACTTC CASSISAGGISKNIQYF
TRBJ2-1 TRBV3-1/TRBV3-2 TRBD2 . TGTGCCAGCAGCCTCGGCGGGGCGGGAGGGCCAGATGAGCAGTTCTTC CASSLGGAGGPDEQFF
TRBJ1-3 TRBV12-5 . . TGTGCTAGTGGTTTGTTCTCCGGTGGAAACACCATATATTTT CASGLFSGGNTIYF
TRBJ1-2 TRBV27 . . TGTGCCAGCAGTAGGACACCCGGAAGCTATGGCTACACCTTC CASSRTPGSYGYTF
TRBJ2-2 TRBV11-1 . many TGTGCCAGCAGGCTCGCCCCCCTAGCCGGGGAGCTGTTTTTT CASRLAPLAGELFF
TRBJ1-2 TRBV2 TRBD1 . TGTGCCAGCAGTGTACCCAAGGACAGGGCTTATGGCTACACCTTC CASSVPKDRAYGYTF
TRBJ1-3 TRBV7-6 . . TGTGCCAGCAGCTTAGTCGGGGGGGCAGGGTCCTTCCTCTCTGGAAACACCATATATTTT CASSLVGGAGSFLSGNTIYF
TRBJ2-5 TRBV30 . . TGTGCCTGGGCCCCAGGCTTCTCAGAGACCCAGTACTTC CAWAPGFSETQYF
TRBJ2-3 TRBV5-5 . . TGTGCCAGCAGCTTGGGCGGAGGGGCGGCAGATACGCAGTATTTT CASSLGGGAADTQYF
TRBJ2-6 TRBV19 TRBD1 . TGTGCCAGTAGTACGCGCGGGACAGGGGGTTCAGGGGCCAACGTCCTGACTTTC CASSTRGTGGSGANVLTF
TRBJ2-1 TRBV6-1 TRBD2 . TGTGCCAGCAGTGGTCGCGGGGGGCTCTGGGGGAATGAGCAGTTCTTC CASSGRGGLWGNEQFF
TRBJ1-2 TRBV2 . . TGTGCCAGCAGTGAGGGGGCCACCTACTATGGCTACACCTTC CASSEGATYYGYTF
TRBJ2-7 TRBV11-3 TRBD1 . TGTGCCAGCAGCTTAGGGACAGGCCCCTACGAGCAGTACTTC CASSLGTGPYEQYF
TRBJ2-2 TRBV7-3 TRBD1 once TGTGCCAGCAGCCCGAGGGGGACAGTTAACACCGGGGAGCTGTTTTTT CASSPRGTVNTGELFF
TRBJ1-1 TRBV7-3 . . TGTGCCAGCAGGCCCCAGGGCACTGAAGCTTTCTTT CASRPQGTEAFF
TRBJ2-3 TRBV2 . . TGTGCCAGCAGAATGTCCCCGAGCACAGATACGCAGTATTTT CASRMSPSTDTQYF
TRBJ1-6 TRBV20-1 . . TGCAGTGCTAGTGCTCAGGGCGGTAGTTCACCCCTCCACTTT CSASAQGGSSPLHF
TRBJ2-4 TRBV4-1 . . TGCGCCAGCAGCCAAATCCGGGTTGGAAACATTCAGTACTTC CASSQIRVGNIQYF
TRBJ1-6 TRBV6-2/TRBV6-3 . few TGTGCCAGCAGTACGAACTATAGGAGTTCACCCCTCCACTTT CASSTNYRSSPLHF
TRBJ1-3 TRBV13 TRBD1 once TGTGCCAGCAGCATCGGGACAGCGAGAAACACCATATATTTT CASSIGTARNTIYF
TRBJ1-2 TRBV3-1/TRBV3-2 . . TGTGCCAGCAGAAACGTCAAACTCCCCTATGGCTACACCTTC CASRNVKLPYGYTF
TRBJ1-2 TRBV5-4 . . TGTGCCAGCAGCTCACGGCGGCAGGGAAGGTATGGCTACACCTTC CASSSRRQGRYGYTF
TRBJ2-3 TRBV2 . . TGTGCCAGCAGTGAACCCACAGCCGATACGCAGTATTTT CASSEPTADTQYF
TRBJ1-3 TRBV3-1/TRBV3-2 . . TGTGCCAGCAGCCAAGGTGCGGATCTCTCTGGAAACACCATATATTTT CASSQGADLSGNTIYF
TRBJ1-1 TRBV7-9 . . TGTGCCAGCAGCTTGATACTTCCTGAAGCTTTCTTT CASSLILPEAFF